This T cell receptor beta chain was identified in a study of blood T cell repertoires in COVID-19. Background on the study: The study drew acute and convalescent COVID-19 samples from the United States, Italy and Spain.

In germline, CDR1 is SEHNR, CDR2 FQNEAQ (reference sequence). Trimming cost V 5 bases and J 4 bases, with 23 bases left between them. The CDR3 has 17 residues. This table comes from immunoSEQ multiplex PCR, and its TCRdb copy is limited to in-frame clones, with some not included. The table lists some 100,000 clones, roughly 92% of them singletons. This receptor was identified in an older man with acute or convalescent COVID-19. V gene TRBV7-9 combines with J gene TRBJ1-1, with D unresolved. Sequencing was performed on peripheral blood. As DNA, the CDR3 is TGTGCCAGCAGCCCTAAACCTCTAGACCCGCGGGGCACTGAAGCTTTCTTT. This sequence encodes CASSPKPLDPRGTEAFF.